This TCR beta chain was recorded in a study of OX40 agonist ivuxolimab in advanced cancers. About the study: While on treatment, patients had intravenous ivuxolimab at 0.01 to 10 mg/kg every 2 weeks. Enrollees could have had prior anti-PD-1, anti-PD-L1 or anti-CTLA-4 therapy, which 30% to 50% had received. Broader study findings: Expanded clones belonging to CD8+ T cells outnumbered, on average, those of CD4+.

Concerning this clone: Antigen: not known.

The CDR3 length is 15 residues. V was trimmed by 5 bases and J by 10 bases, leaving 21 bases between them. The germline V gene encodes CDR1 SGHTA and CDR2 FQGNSA. Clones were sequenced by immunoSEQ multiplex PCR, and TCRdb holds only the in-frame ones, with some missing. The profile shows about 92,000 clones, roughly nine tenths of them singletons. The chain uses TRBV7-2 and TRBJ2-1; D may be TRBD2 (6 bases). The clonotype comes from an adult with an advanced solid tumor such as melanoma, head and neck, liver or kidney cancer. Sample: CD4+ or CD8+ T cells sorted from blood, taken in a trial of the OX40 agonist ivuxolimab. CDR3 residues: CASSLGGVAVDEQFF. The CDR3 DNA follows: TGTGCCAGCAGCCTCGGAGGGGTGGCGGTAGACGAGCAGTTCTTC.